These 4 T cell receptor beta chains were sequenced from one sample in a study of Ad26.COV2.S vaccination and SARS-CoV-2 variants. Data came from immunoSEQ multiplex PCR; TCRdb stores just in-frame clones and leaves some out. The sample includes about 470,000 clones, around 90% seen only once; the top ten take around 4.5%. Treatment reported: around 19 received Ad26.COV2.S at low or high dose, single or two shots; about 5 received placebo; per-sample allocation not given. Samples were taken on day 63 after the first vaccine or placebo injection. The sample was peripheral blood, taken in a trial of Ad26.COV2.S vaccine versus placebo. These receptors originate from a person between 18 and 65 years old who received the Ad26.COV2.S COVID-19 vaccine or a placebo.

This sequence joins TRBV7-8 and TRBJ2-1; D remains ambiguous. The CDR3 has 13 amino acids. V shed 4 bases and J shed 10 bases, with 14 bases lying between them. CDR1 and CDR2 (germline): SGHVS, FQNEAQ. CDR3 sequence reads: CASSSRPIWEQFF. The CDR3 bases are TGTGCCAGCAGCTCCCGTCCCATATGGGAGCAGTTCTTC.

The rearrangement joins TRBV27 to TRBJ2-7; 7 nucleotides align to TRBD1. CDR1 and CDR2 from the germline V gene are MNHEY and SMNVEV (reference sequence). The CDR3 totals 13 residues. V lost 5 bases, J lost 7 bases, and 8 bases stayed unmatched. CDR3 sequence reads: CASSLNRGLEQYF. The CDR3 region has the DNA TGTGCCAGCAGTCTCAACAGGGGTTTAGAGCAGTACTTC.

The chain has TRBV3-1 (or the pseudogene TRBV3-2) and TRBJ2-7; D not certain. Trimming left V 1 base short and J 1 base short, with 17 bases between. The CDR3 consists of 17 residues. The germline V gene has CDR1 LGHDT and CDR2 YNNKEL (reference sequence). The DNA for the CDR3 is TGTGCCAGCAGCCAAGGAATTAGTGGTATATTATCCTACGAGCAGTACTTC. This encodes CASSQGISGILSYEQYF.

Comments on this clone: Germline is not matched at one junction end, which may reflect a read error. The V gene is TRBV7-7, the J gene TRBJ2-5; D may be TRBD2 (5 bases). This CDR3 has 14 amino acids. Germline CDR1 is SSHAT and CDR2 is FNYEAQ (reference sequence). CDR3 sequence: CASSLAPSGETQYF. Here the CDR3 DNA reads TGTGCTAGCAGCTTAGCGCCCAGTGGGGAGACCCAGTACTTC.